This T cell receptor (beta chain) originates from a study of long-term antiretroviral therapy in people with HIV. Whole-study results and caveats: Information on adherence, resistance and therapy changes was unavailable.

In this sample, this clone is medium-sized. Its antigen remains unidentified. Every single participant having HIV got treatment inside the United States. With survey level as its setting, the immunoSEQ assay was v3.0. Sequencing of each sample targeted 40,000-50,000 T-cell genomes. Profiling relied on immunoSEQ multiplex PCR, and the TCRdb table lists in-frame clones only, not all of them. The sample lists about 39,000 clones, 75% to 90% occurring once. V was clipped by 1 base and J by 3 bases; unmatched bases: 2. The germline gives CDR1 LNHNV, CDR2 YYDKDF (reference sequence). CDR3 length: 15 amino acids.

The chain joins TRBV15 to TRBJ2-3, with 9 bases aligning to TRBD2. The clonotype comes from a woman aged 45 to 65 with HIV. Source: unsorted PBMCs, taken 3.1 years after starting antiretroviral therapy. The CDR3 reads CATSRGGGATDTQYF. CDR3 DNA: TGTGCCACCAGCAGAGGCGGGGGGGCAACAGATACGCAGTATTTT. Supplemented by reference TRBV15 and TRBJ2-3, the full variable domain reads DAMVIQNPRYQVTQFGKPVTLSCSQTLNHNVMYWYQQKSSQAPKLLFHYYDKDFNNEADTPDNFQSRRPNTSFCFLDIRSPGLGDTAMYLCATSRGGGATDTQYFGPGTRLTVL.